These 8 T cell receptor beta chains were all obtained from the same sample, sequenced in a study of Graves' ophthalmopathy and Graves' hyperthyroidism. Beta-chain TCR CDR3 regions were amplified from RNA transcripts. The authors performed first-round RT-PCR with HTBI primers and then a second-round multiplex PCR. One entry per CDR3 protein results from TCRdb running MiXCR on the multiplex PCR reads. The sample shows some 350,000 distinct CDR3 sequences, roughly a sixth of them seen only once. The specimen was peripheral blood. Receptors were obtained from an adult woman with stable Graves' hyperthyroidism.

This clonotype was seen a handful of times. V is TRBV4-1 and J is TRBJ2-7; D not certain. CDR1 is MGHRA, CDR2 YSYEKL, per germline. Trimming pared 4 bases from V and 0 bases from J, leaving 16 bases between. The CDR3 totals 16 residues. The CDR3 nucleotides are TGCGCCAGCAGCCGGAATAGGGTTATAAGCTCCTACGAGCAGTACTTC. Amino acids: CASSRNRVISSYEQYF.

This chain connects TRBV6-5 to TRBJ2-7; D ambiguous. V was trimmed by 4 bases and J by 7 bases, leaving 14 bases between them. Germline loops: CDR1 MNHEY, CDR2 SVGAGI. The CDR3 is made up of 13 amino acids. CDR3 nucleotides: TGTGCCAGCAGTTCCGCACGCCTGGGAGAGCAGTACTTC. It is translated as CASSSARLGEQYF.

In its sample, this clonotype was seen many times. The CDR3 sequence is CSGGDTGELFF. The CDR3 region has the DNA TGCAGCGGCGGGGACACCGGGGAGCTGTTTTTT. V gene TRBV29-1 combines with J gene TRBJ2-2; TRBD2 might be the D (6 bases). The CDR3 has 11 residues. The V gene lost 7 bases and the J gene lost 3 bases, with 6 bases spanning the gap. In germline, CDR1 is SQVTM, CDR2 ANQGSEA.

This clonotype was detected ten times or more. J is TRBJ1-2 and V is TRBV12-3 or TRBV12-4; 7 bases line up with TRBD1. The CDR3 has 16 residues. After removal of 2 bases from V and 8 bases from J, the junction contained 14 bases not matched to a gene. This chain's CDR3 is CASSLRPFGQGGGYTF. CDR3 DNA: TGTGCCAGCAGTTTACGCCCATTCGGGCAGGGGGGCGGCTACACCTTC.

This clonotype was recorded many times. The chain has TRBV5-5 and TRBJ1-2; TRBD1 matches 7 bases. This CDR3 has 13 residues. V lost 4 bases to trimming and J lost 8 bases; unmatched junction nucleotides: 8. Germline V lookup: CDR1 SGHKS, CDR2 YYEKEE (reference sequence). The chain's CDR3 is CASSLWTGFGYTF. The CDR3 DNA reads TGTGCCAGCAGCCTTTGGACAGGTTTCGGCTACACCTTC.

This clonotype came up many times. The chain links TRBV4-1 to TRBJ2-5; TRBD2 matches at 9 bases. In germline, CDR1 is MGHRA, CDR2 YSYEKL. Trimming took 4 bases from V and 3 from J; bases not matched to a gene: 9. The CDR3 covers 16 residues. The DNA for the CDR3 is TGCGCCAGCAGCCGCCACAGAGCGGGAGGCGAAGAGACCCAGTACTTC. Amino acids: CASSRHRAGGEETQYF.

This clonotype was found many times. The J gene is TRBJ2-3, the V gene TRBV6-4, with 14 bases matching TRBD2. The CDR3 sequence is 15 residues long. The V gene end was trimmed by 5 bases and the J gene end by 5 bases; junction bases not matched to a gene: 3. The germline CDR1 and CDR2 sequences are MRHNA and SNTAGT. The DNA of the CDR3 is TGTGCCAGCAGTCGACTAGCGGGAGGGGTAGATACGCAGTATTTT. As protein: CASSRLAGGVDTQYF.

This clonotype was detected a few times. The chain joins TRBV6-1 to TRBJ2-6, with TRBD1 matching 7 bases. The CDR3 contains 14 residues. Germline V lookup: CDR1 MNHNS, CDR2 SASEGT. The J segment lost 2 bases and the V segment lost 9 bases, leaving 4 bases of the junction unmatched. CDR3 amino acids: CASKDRTGANVLTF. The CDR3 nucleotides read TGTGCCAGTAAGGACAGGACTGGGGCCAACGTCCTGACTTTC.